This TCR beta chain comes out of a study of blood T cells in healthy people across ages. The study's findings and limits: With donor CMV status unknown, expanded clonotype changes were possibly confounded. A roughly linear fall in TCR beta diversity per million T cells was seen with increasing age.

The people who gave samples were healthy Caucasians from Russia, aged about 6 to 100. CDR1 and CDR2 (germline): MDHEN, SYDVKM. V dropped 6 bases and J dropped 5 bases, with 16 bases sitting between them. The CDR3 has 15 amino acids. Next came a second PCR, run for about 6 to 12 cycles, which used a sample-barcoded 5' primer along with a J-beta primer mix. Every single cDNA molecule received a tag from a template-switch adaptor with 12 random nucleotides. TCRdb reanalysed the 5' RACE reads using MiXCR and keeps one entry per CDR3 protein. The table lists some 550,000 distinct CDR3 sequences, about 45% of them singletons, with roughly 24% in the top ten. Worth noting for this clonotype: Its target is not known.

The TCR originated in a man of 80 years or more in good health. The chain joins TRBV28 to TRBJ1-4, with D uncertain. Material: blood. CDR3 loop: CASRVRLPQNEKLFF. DNA for the CDR3: TGTGCCAGCAGGGTCAGGCTTCCCCAGAATGAAAAACTGTTTTTT.